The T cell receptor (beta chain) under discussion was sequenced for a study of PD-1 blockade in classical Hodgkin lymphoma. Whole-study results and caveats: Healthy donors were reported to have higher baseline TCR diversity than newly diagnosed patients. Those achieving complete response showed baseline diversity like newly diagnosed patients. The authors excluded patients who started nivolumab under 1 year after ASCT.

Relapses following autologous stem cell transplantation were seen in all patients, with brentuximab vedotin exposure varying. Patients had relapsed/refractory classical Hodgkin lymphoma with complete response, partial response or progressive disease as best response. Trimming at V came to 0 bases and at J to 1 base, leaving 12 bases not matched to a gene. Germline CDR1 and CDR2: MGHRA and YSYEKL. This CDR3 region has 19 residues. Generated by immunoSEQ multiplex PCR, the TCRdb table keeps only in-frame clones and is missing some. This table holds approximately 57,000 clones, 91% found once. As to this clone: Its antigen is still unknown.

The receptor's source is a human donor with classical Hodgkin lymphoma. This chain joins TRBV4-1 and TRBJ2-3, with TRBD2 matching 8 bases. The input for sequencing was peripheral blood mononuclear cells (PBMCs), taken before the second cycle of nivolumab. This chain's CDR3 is CASSQDFTSGDAGTDTQYF. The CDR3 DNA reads TGCGCCAGCAGCCAAGATTTTACTAGCGGAGATGCAGGCACAGATACGCAGTATTTT.